One T cell receptor (beta chain) is described in this entry. J gave up 6 bases and V 6 bases, and 10 bases lay outside the gene matches. The CDR3 runs 14 residues. Germline V gives CDR1 MNHEY, CDR2 SVGAGI. This entry is derived from a study of identical twins. Carrying unique molecular identifiers, the cDNA also gained a universal primer site through template switching. TCRdb re-called the 5' RACE reads with MiXCR, one entry per CDR3 protein. The table shows approximately 1.8 million distinct CDR3 sequences, with roughly a third occurring only once. Sample: cord blood. The chain combines TRBV6-5 with TRBJ1-2; 7 positions match TRBD1. The TCR originated in a newborn girl in good health. The CDR3 DNA is TGTGCCAGCAGACCGGGACAGCGATATAATGGCTACACCTTC. Translation gives CASRPGQRYNGYTF.